These T cell receptor beta chains were read from a single sample in a study of OX40 agonist ivuxolimab in advanced cancers. Libraries were prepared by immunoSEQ multiplex PCR; TCRdb keeps only in-frame clonotypes and omits some of them. The sample holds tens of thousands of clones; around 87% are singletons and the top ten take roughly 4%. The specimen comprised CD4+ or CD8+ T cells sorted from blood, sampled in a trial of the OX40 agonist ivuxolimab. Receptor source: an adult with an advanced solid tumor such as melanoma, head and neck, liver or kidney cancer. The CDR3 runs from the conserved cysteine through the conserved F or W. The order of the fields is CDR3 length, V gene, D gene, J gene, clone size, CDR3 DNA, CDR3 protein. D genes are given only for firm matches. Only part of the rows carry a size: once, few, many, or a class if the clone is expanded.

cdr3_length: 11; v_call: TRBV25-1; d_call: .; j_call: TRBJ1-2; clone_size: few; cdr3_nt: TGTGCCACCCTGGCGAACTATGGCTACACCTTC; cdr3_aa: CATLANYGYTF
cdr3_length: 15; v_call: TRBV6-1; d_call: TRBD1; j_call: TRBJ1-1; clone_size: .; cdr3_nt: TGTGCCAGCAGTGGGGTACAGGGGGCAGAAACTGAAGCTTTCTTT; cdr3_aa: CASSGVQGAETEAFF
cdr3_length: 13; v_call: TRBV19; d_call: TRBD1; j_call: TRBJ1-5; clone_size: .; cdr3_nt: TGTGCCAGTAACAGGGGACGCGGTCAGCCCCAGCATTTT; cdr3_aa: CASNRGRGQPQHF
cdr3_length: 14; v_call: TRBV5-1; d_call: .; j_call: TRBJ1-2; clone_size: .; cdr3_nt: TGCGCCAGCAGCTTGGAGGGATTTCGGGATGGCTACACCTTC; cdr3_aa: CASSLEGFRDGYTF
cdr3_length: 17; v_call: TRBV15; d_call: TRBD1; j_call: TRBJ2-7; clone_size: .; cdr3_nt: TGTGCCACCAGCAGAGATCTTGCAGGGACAGGGTCCCACGAGCAGTACTTC; cdr3_aa: CATSRDLAGTGSHEQYF
cdr3_length: 14; v_call: TRBV19; d_call: TRBD1; j_call: TRBJ2-5; clone_size: .; cdr3_nt: TGTGCCAGTAGTAGGACAGGGGAAAAAGAGACCCAGTACTTC; cdr3_aa: CASSRTGEKETQYF
cdr3_length: 14; v_call: TRBV7-2; d_call: .; j_call: TRBJ1-5; clone_size: .; cdr3_nt: TGTGCCAGCAGCTTAGCAGGTCCGAATCAGCCCCAGCATTTT; cdr3_aa: CASSLAGPNQPQHF
cdr3_length: 13; v_call: TRBV11-2; d_call: TRBD2; j_call: TRBJ2-1; clone_size: few; cdr3_nt: TGTGCCAGCAGCTTCGGGAGGCACGGTGAGCAGTTCTTC; cdr3_aa: CASSFGRHGEQFF
cdr3_length: 15; v_call: TRBV6-5; d_call: .; j_call: TRBJ1-1; clone_size: .; cdr3_nt: TGTGCCAGCAGTTACAGGCCGCACTGGAACACTGAAGCTTTCTTT; cdr3_aa: CASSYRPHWNTEAFF
cdr3_length: 15; v_call: TRBV7-2; d_call: .; j_call: TRBJ1-2; clone_size: .; cdr3_nt: TGTGCCAGCAGCTTCCCGCCCGGCCGGTCGGCTGGCTACACCTTC; cdr3_aa: CASSFPPGRSAGYTF
cdr3_length: 13; v_call: TRBV2; d_call: .; j_call: TRBJ1-1; clone_size: .; cdr3_nt: TGTGCCAGCAGTGATTTAAGGGACACTGAAGCTTTCTTT; cdr3_aa: CASSDLRDTEAFF
cdr3_length: 15; v_call: TRBV9; d_call: .; j_call: TRBJ2-2; clone_size: .; cdr3_nt: TGTGCCAGCAGCGTAGTGGTCGCGGGCACCGGGGAGCTGTTTTTT; cdr3_aa: CASSVVVAGTGELFF
cdr3_length: 13; v_call: TRBV6-6; d_call: TRBD1; j_call: TRBJ2-2; clone_size: .; cdr3_nt: TGTGCCAAATCGACAGGGGCCACCGGGGAGCTGTTTTTT; cdr3_aa: CAKSTGATGELFF
cdr3_length: 12; v_call: TRBV10-3; d_call: .; j_call: TRBJ1-4; clone_size: .; cdr3_nt: TGTGCCATCGGGGGGGATGGCGAAAAACTGTTTTTT; cdr3_aa: CAIGGDGEKLFF
cdr3_length: 13; v_call: TRBV6-1; d_call: .; j_call: TRBJ2-7; clone_size: .; cdr3_nt: TGTGCCAGCAGTGAGCAAGCTATCTACGAGCAGTACTTC; cdr3_aa: CASSEQAIYEQYF
cdr3_length: 11; v_call: TRBV20-1; d_call: .; j_call: TRBJ2-7; clone_size: .; cdr3_nt: TGCAGTGCTAGCCTCATCTACGAGCAGTACTTC; cdr3_aa: CSASLIYEQYF
cdr3_length: 15; v_call: TRBV5-1; d_call: TRBD1; j_call: TRBJ1-1; clone_size: .; cdr3_nt: TGCGCCAGCAGCAAGGGACAGGGTACGAACACTGAAGCTTTCTTT; cdr3_aa: CASSKGQGTNTEAFF
cdr3_length: 17; v_call: TRBV28; d_call: .; j_call: TRBJ1-1; clone_size: few; cdr3_nt: TGTGCCAGCAGTTTATTTAAATGGGACACGATGAACACTGAAGCTTTCTTT; cdr3_aa: CASSLFKWDTMNTEAFF
cdr3_length: 14; v_call: TRBV5-1; d_call: .; j_call: TRBJ2-1; clone_size: .; cdr3_nt: TGCGCCAGCAGCTTGGCGGGGATTTACAATGAGCAGTTCTTC; cdr3_aa: CASSLAGIYNEQFF
cdr3_length: 14; v_call: TRBV27; d_call: TRBD1; j_call: TRBJ1-2; clone_size: .; cdr3_nt: TGTGCCAGCAGTTTATCGGACAGGGGGAGCGGCTACACCTTC; cdr3_aa: CASSLSDRGSGYTF
cdr3_length: 13; v_call: TRBV19; d_call: .; j_call: TRBJ1-5; clone_size: .; cdr3_nt: TGTGCCAGTAGTATAGATTCATCATGGTCCCAGCATTTT; cdr3_aa: CASSIDSSWSQHF
cdr3_length: 15; v_call: TRBV5-1; d_call: TRBD1; j_call: TRBJ2-5; clone_size: once; cdr3_nt: TGCGCCAGCAGCTCAGGACAGGGATTATATGAGACCCAGTACTTC; cdr3_aa: CASSSGQGLYETQYF
cdr3_length: 12; v_call: TRBV29-1; d_call: .; j_call: TRBJ2-2; clone_size: .; cdr3_nt: TGCAGCGGATTAGCGAGGAGCGGGGAGCTGTTTTTT; cdr3_aa: CSGLARSGELFF
cdr3_length: 15; v_call: TRBV18; d_call: .; j_call: TRBJ1-2; clone_size: .; cdr3_nt: TGTGCCAGCTCACCCCCCCAACCAGGGCTTAATGGCTACACCTTC; cdr3_aa: CASSPPQPGLNGYTF
cdr3_length: 16; v_call: TRBV11-1; d_call: .; j_call: TRBJ2-1; clone_size: once; cdr3_nt: TGTGCCAGCAGCTTAGCAACCACGTACCCTTTCAATGAGCAGTTCTTC; cdr3_aa: CASSLATTYPFNEQFF
cdr3_length: 14; v_call: TRBV5-6; d_call: .; j_call: TRBJ2-1; clone_size: .; cdr3_nt: TGTGCCAGCAGCTTGGGCGGGTCCTACAATGAGCAGTTCTTC; cdr3_aa: CASSLGGSYNEQFF
cdr3_length: 13; v_call: TRBV19; d_call: TRBD1; j_call: TRBJ1-2; clone_size: .; cdr3_nt: TGTGCCAGTAGTGTGGGACAGGGGGACGGCTACACCTTC; cdr3_aa: CASSVGQGDGYTF
cdr3_length: 14; v_call: TRBV30; d_call: TRBD1; j_call: TRBJ1-1; clone_size: few; cdr3_nt: TGTGCCTGGACCCGAGGGGACAGGGGCTCTGAAGCTTTCTTT; cdr3_aa: CAWTRGDRGSEAFF
cdr3_length: 15; v_call: TRBV6-1; d_call: .; j_call: TRBJ1-1; clone_size: .; cdr3_nt: TGTGCCAGCAAAATAACCCAGGGGTGGGACACTGAAGCTTTCTTT; cdr3_aa: CASKITQGWDTEAFF
cdr3_length: 15; v_call: TRBV2; d_call: TRBD1; j_call: TRBJ2-1; clone_size: .; cdr3_nt: TGTGCCAGCAGTGAGCGACAGGGGGCGGGAGATGAGCAGTTCTTC; cdr3_aa: CASSERQGAGDEQFF
cdr3_length: 12; v_call: TRBV6-1; d_call: .; j_call: TRBJ2-5; clone_size: .; cdr3_nt: TGTGCCAGCACAGGGGTAGCAGAGACCCAGTACTTC; cdr3_aa: CASTGVAETQYF
cdr3_length: 15; v_call: TRBV5-1; d_call: TRBD2; j_call: TRBJ2-5; clone_size: .; cdr3_nt: TGCGCCAGCCGCTATGTTAGCGGGAGAGGGGAGACCCAGTACTTC; cdr3_aa: CASRYVSGRGETQYF
cdr3_length: 14; v_call: TRBV7-8; d_call: TRBD1; j_call: TRBJ1-1; clone_size: .; cdr3_nt: TGTGCCAGCAGCGCAGACAGGGTAGGGACTGAAGCTTTCTTT; cdr3_aa: CASSADRVGTEAFF